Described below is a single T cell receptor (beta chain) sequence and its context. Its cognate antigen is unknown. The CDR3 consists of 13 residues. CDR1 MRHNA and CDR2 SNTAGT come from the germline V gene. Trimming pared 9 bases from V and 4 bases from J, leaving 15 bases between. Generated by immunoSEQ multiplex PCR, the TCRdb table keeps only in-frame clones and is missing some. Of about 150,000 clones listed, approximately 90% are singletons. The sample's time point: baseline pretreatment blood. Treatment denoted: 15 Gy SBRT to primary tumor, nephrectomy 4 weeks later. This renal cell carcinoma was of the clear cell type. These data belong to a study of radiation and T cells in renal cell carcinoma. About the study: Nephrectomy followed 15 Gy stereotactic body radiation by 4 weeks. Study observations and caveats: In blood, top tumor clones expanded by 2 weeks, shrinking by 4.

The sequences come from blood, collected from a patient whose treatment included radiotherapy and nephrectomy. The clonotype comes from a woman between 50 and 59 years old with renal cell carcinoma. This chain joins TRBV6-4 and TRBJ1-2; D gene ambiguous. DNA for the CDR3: TGTGCCAGTTCATACGAGGTGGGCTATGGCTACACCTTC. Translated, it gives CASSYEVGYGYTF.